Presented here are 14 T cell receptor beta chains from one specimen sequenced in a study of beta chain features in type 1 diabetes. Study-level results: Shorter TCRB CDR3s, moderately but significantly so, were found in Type 1 diabetes patients in all four CD4+ subsets.

These receptors have no identified antigens. All of the isolated RNA was reverse transcribed, so expressed TCRB transcripts were sequenced. Here immunoSEQ multiplex PCR was the method, and the copy in TCRdb shows in-frame clones only, minus some. Of about 120,000 clones in the sample, roughly 17% were seen once. Input material: central memory CD4+ T cells from blood. These receptors all come from a man aged 25 to 45 with type 1 diabetes.

This clone has a handful of counts. This chain connects TRBV7-2 to TRBJ1-4; 8 nucleotides line up with TRBD1. The CDR3 covers 17 residues. Trimming at V came to 1 base and at J to 7 bases, leaving 11 bases not matched to a gene. Germline loops: CDR1 SGHTA, CDR2 FQGNSA. CDR3 nucleotide sequence: TGTGCCAGCAGCTTAGTCGGGGCCAGGGGGCGACTTGAAAAACTGTTTTTT. Its protein product is CASSLVGARGRLEKLFF.

The V gene is TRBV19, the J gene TRBJ1-4; maybe TRBD1 (6 bases). CDR3 length equals 15 residues. The V gene's germline CDR1 is LNHDA and CDR2 SQIVND (reference sequence). V was clipped by 6 bases and J by 8 bases, with 19 bases between them. The CDR3 protein is CASRIGQKGGEKLFF. CDR3 nucleotides: TGTGCCAGTAGGATTGGACAGAAGGGGGGAGAAAAACTGTTTTTT.

This clone was seen only a few times. The chain joins TRBV10-3 to TRBJ2-1; D perhaps matches TRBD2 (7 bases). V lost 0 bases to trimming and J lost 6 bases, with 27 bases between them. The CDR3 has 20 amino acids. Germline V gene lookup returns CDR1 ENHRY and CDR2 SYGVKD. CDR3 sequence: CAISESRGGGPGRLSNEQFF. As DNA, the CDR3 is TGTGCCATCAGTGAGTCTAGGGGCGGGGGCCCCGGTCGGTTAAGCAATGAGCAGTTCTTC.

This clone was seen at least ten times. This chain links TRBV30 with TRBJ2-3, with D hard to call. Looked up from germline, CDR1 is GTSNPN and CDR2 is SVGIG (reference sequence). This CDR3 region has 14 residues. Trimming shortened V by 3 bases and J by 2 bases, and 12 bases separated the two germline ends. CDR3 nucleotide sequence: TGTGCCTGGAGCGGTAAAGTCTCCACAGATACGCAGTATTTT. This encodes CAWSGKVSTDTQYF.

In its sample, this clone was seen a few times. The CDR3 loop is CASSRGHTQETQYF. In nucleotides, the CDR3 is TGTGCCAGCAGCCGGGGACACACCCAAGAGACCCAGTACTTC. This chain connects TRBV11-2 to TRBJ2-5; D is possibly TRBD1 (6 bases). The CDR3 spans 14 residues. Germline lookup yields CDR1 SGHAT and CDR2 FQNNGV. V gave up 5 bases and J gave up 1 base, with 11 bases separating them.

The rearrangement links TRBV7-6 to TRBJ2-3, with 11 nucleotides matching TRBD2. V shed 3 bases, J shed 5 bases, and the junction held 4 bases outside the gene matches. CDR1 is SGHVS and CDR2 is FNYEAQ in the germline V gene. The CDR3 covers 15 residues. The CDR3, as DNA: TGTGCCAGCAGCTTTAGCGGGGGGGCCCAAGATACGCAGTATTTT. Translating it yields CASSFSGGAQDTQYF.

Ten or more counts support this clone. The J gene is TRBJ2-1, the V gene TRBV9; 10 bases map to TRBD2. V trimming: 5 bases; J trimming: 3 bases; junction bases outside the gene matches: 5. CDR1 is SGDLS and CDR2 is YYNGEE in the germline V gene. The CDR3 is made up of 15 amino acids. CDR3 coding DNA: TGTGCCAGCAGTTTTAGCGGGGGGCTCTACAATGAGCAGTTCTTC. It is translated as CASSFSGGLYNEQFF.

This clone was picked up many times. J is TRBJ1-1 and V is TRBV2; maybe TRBD1 (6 bases). With 7 bases removed from V and 5 bases from J, the gap between germline ends came to 11 bases. CDR3 size: 12 residues. Per the germline V gene, CDR1 is SNHLY and CDR2 is FYNNEI. The CDR3 reads CASILQGTEAFF. CDR3 coding DNA: TGTGCCAGCATCCTCCAGGGGACTGAAGCTTTCTTT.

This clone turned up a few times. V is TRBV10-2 and J is TRBJ2-3; 14 nucleotides agree with TRBD2. The V and J ends lost 6 bases and 4 bases, in that order; junction bases with no gene match: 9. The germline V gene has CDR1 WSHSY and CDR2 SAAADI. CDR3 size: 17 residues. The CDR3 DNA is TGCGCCAGCAGGGAGACTAGCGGGGGGGCCCCGGCAGATACGCAGTATTTT. Its protein product is CASRETSGGAPADTQYF.

The chain recombines TRBV7-9 with TRBJ1-1, with D perhaps matching TRBD1 (6 bases). V dropped 5 bases and J dropped 0 bases, with 13 bases sitting between them. This CDR3 is 15 amino acids long. Germline V gene data show CDR1 as SEHNR and CDR2 as FQNEAQ (reference sequence). For the CDR3, the DNA is TGTGCCAGCAGCGCAATAGGGGGTATGAACACTGAAGCTTTCTTT. Translating it yields CASSAIGGMNTEAFF.

This clone came up a few times. The V and J genes are TRBV30 and TRBJ2-5, with 10 bases aligning to TRBD2. The CDR3 length is 13 residues. Germline V lookup: CDR1 GTSNPN, CDR2 SVGIG (reference sequence). V dropped 3 bases and J dropped 6; count of bases not matched to a gene: 4. The CDR3 spells CAWRQRGGQTQYF. The CDR3 DNA is TGTGCCTGGAGACAGCGGGGGGGCCAGACCCAGTACTTC.

V gene TRBV6-6 combines with J gene TRBJ1-4, with TRBD1 matching over 8 bases. The V segment lost 4 bases and the J segment 5 bases; nucleotides outside the gene matches: 6. This CDR3 is built from 15 residues. From germline, CDR1 is MNHNY and CDR2 SVGAGI (reference sequence). CDR3 nucleotides: TGTGCCAGCAGTTCCGGACAGGGAAGAAATGAAAAACTGTTTTTT. This codes for CASSSGQGRNEKLFF.

This rearrangement joins TRBV6-5 to TRBJ1-3, with a weak D call TRBD1 (6 bases). V was cut by 5 bases and J by 2 bases, with 13 bases left in between. CDR1 MNHEY and CDR2 SVGAGI come from the germline V gene. This CDR3 is 15 amino acids long. Here the CDR3 DNA reads TGTGCCAGCAGTCCGAATGAGGGGGCTGGAAACACCATATATTTT. Encoded protein: CASSPNEGAGNTIYF.

The V and J genes are TRBV15 and TRBJ1-2; TRBD1 might be the D (5 bases). V dropped 0 bases and J dropped 7 bases, with 12 bases sitting between them. Germline lookup yields CDR1 LNHNV and CDR2 YYDKDF (reference sequence). This CDR3 has 14 residues. The CDR3 is CATSRDRGYSGYTF. The CDR3 nucleotides are TGTGCCACCAGCAGAGATCGGGGGTATAGTGGCTACACCTTC.